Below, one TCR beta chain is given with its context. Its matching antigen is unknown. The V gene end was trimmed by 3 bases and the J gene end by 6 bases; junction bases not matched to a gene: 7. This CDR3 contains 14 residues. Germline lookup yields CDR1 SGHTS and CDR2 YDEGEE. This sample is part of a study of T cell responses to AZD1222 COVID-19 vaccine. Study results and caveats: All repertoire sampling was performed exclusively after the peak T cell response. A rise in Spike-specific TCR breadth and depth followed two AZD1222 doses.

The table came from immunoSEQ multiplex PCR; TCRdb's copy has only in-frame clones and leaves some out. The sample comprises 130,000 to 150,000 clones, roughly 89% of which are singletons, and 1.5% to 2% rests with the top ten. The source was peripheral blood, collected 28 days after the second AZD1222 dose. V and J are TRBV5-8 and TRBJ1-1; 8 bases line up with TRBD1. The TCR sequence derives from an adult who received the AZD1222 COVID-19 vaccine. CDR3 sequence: CASSWGDRRSEAFF. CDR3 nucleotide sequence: TGTGCCAGCAGCTGGGGGGACAGGCGATCTGAAGCTTTCTTT.